The following is a TCR beta chain sequence with its context. Original processing notes: Quantification of nucleated cells was approximated via reference gene primer amplification. Assay: immunoSEQ multiplex PCR; the TCRdb copy retains only in-frame clones and omits some. V, J and clone size derive from that table, while D and trimming were established from the DNA sequence. The sample carries about 300,000 clones, 65% to 85% recorded once. This specimen comes from a study of blood T cell repertoires in COVID-19. This CDR3 is 15 amino acids long. In germline, CDR1 is SQVTM, CDR2 ANQGSEA. V was pared by 6 bases and J by 2 bases, with 8 bases of the junction left unmatched.

The chain joins TRBV29-1 to TRBJ2-1, with 9 bases that match TRBD1. Specimen: peripheral blood. The source is a woman between 45 and 65 years old with acute or convalescent COVID-19. The CDR3 DNA reads TGCAGCGTGCCCCCCGGGGACAGGGCCTACAATGAGCAGTTCTTC. It is translated as CSVPPGDRAYNEQFF.